This TCR beta chain originates from a study of shared clonotypes between healthy human individuals. About the study: A couple of women and a few men aged 18 to 49 served as donors. General study points: With few donors, the genetic and exposure-history diversity represented was limited. Collection of samples was limited to blood; tissue repertoires likely differ. In contrast to clonotypes shared by all four donors, non-shared clonotypes had lower generation probabilities.

Germline V gene data show CDR1 as SNHLY and CDR2 as FYNNEI. Germline trimming cut 7 bases from V and 4 bases from J; bases unmatched to any gene: 6. The CDR3 extends over 13 amino acids. The repertoire was sequenced with immunoSEQ multiplex PCR; TCRdb's copy has only in-frame clones and lacks some. The data show about 2 million clones, 90% to 95% seen once. Regarding this clone: Its antigen is still unknown.

The TCR sequence derives from a man younger than 30 in good health. The sample was naive CD4+ T cells sorted from blood. The subset was: CD45RA+ positively selected. This chain joins TRBV2 and TRBJ1-1; 7 bases are a match to TRBD1. CDR3 region: CASTLTGFTEAFF. The CDR3 DNA sequence: TGTGCCAGCACTCTGACAGGGTTCACTGAAGCTTTCTTT.